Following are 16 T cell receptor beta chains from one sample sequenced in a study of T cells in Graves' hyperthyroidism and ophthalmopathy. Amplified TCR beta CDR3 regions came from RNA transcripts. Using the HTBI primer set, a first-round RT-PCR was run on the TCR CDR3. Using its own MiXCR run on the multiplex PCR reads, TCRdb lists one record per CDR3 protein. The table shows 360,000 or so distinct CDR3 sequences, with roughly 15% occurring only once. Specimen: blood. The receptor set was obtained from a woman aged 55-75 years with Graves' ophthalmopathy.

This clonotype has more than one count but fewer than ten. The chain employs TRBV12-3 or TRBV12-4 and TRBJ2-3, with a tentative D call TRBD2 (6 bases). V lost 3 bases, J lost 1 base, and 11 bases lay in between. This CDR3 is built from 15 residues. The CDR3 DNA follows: TGTGCCAGCAGTTTGGGTAGCGGAGGCACAGATACGCAGTATTTT. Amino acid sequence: CASSLGSGGTDTQYF.

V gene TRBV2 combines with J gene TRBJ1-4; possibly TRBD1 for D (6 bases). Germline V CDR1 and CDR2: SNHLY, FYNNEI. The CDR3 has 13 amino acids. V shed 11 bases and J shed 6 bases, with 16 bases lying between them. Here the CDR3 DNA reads TGTGCCGGCCGGGACACCCAAGATGAAAAACTGTTTTTT. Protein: CAGRDTQDEKLFF.

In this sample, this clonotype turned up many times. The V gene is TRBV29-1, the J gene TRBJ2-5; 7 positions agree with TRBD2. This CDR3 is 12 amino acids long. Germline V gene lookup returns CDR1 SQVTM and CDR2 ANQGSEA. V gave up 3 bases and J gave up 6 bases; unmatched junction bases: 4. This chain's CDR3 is CSVETGGKTQYF. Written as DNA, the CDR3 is TGCAGCGTTGAGACGGGGGGTAAGACCCAGTACTTC. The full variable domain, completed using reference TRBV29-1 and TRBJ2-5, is SAVISQKPSRDICQRGTSLTIQCQVDSQVTMMFWYRQQPGQSLTLIATANQGSEATYESGFVIDKFPISRPNLTFSTLTVSNMSPEDSSIYLCSVETGGKTQYFGPGTRLLVL.

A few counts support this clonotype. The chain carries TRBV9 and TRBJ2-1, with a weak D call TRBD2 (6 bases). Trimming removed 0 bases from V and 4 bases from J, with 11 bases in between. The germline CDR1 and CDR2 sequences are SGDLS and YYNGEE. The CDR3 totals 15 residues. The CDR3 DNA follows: TGTGCCAGCAGCGTAGCAGGGAGCGGGTACAATGAGCAGTTCTTC. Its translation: CASSVAGSGYNEQFF.

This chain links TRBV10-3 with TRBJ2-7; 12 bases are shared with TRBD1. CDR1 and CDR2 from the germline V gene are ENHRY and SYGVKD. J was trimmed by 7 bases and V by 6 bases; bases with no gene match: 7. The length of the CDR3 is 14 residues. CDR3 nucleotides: TGTGCCATCAGGGGGACAGGGGGCGCGGAAGAGCAGTACTTC. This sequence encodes CAIRGTGGAEEQYF.

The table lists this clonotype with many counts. CDR3 nucleotide sequence: TGCAGTGCTACTAGCGGGACGGCCGGTTTCGGGTACTTC. This gives the protein CSATSGTAGFGYF. This chain connects TRBV20-1 to TRBJ2-5; 9 bases fit TRBD2. Looked up from germline, CDR1 is DFQATT and CDR2 is SNEGSKA (reference sequence). J was trimmed by 13 bases and V by 4 bases; bases with no gene match: 13. The CDR3 length is 13 residues.

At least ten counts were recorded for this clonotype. CDR3 in DNA: TGTGCCAGCTCCCTGGGACAGGGAGTCGAGCAGTACTTC. Its protein product is CASSLGQGVEQYF. This chain uses TRBV18 with TRBJ2-7, with 9 bases aligning to TRBD1. This CDR3 has 13 residues. The germline gives CDR1 KGHSH, CDR2 LQKENI. Germline trimming cut 6 bases from V and 6 bases from J; bases unmatched to any gene: 6.

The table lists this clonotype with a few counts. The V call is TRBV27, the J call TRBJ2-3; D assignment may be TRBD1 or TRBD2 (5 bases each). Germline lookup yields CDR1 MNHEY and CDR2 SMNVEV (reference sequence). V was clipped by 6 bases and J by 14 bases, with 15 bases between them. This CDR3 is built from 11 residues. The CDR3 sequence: CASSPTTQGYF. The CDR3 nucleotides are TGTGCCAGCAGCCCGACTACCCAGGGGTATTTT.

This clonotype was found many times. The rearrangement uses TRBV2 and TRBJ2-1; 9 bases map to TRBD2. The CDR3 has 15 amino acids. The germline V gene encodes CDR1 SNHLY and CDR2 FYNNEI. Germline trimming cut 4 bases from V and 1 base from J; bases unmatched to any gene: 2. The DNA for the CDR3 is TGTGCCAGCAGTGCTAGCGGGAATTCCTACAATGAGCAGTTCTTC. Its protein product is CASSASGNSYNEQFF.

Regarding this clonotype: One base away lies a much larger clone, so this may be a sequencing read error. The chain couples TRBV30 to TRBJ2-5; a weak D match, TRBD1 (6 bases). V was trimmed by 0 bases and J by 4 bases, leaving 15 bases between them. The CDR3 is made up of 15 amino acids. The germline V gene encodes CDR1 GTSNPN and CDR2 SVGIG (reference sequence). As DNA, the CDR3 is TGTGCCTGGAGTGTAGGGGGTTGGGAGATAGAGACCCAGTACTTC. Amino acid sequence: CAWSVGGWEIETQYF.

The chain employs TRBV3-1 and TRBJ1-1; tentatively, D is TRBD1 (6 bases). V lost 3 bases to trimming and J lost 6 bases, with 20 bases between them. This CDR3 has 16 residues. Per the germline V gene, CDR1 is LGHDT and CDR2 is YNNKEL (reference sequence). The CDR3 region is CASSHPGGGSRAEAFF. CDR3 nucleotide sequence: TGTGCCAGCAGCCACCCGGGGGGGGGCTCAAGGGCTGAAGCTTTCTTT.

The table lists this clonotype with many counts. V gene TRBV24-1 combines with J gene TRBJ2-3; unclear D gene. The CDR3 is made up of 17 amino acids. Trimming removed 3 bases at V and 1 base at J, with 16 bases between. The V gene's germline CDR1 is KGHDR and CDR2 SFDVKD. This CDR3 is CATSDSDAFGGTDTQYF. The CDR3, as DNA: TGTGCCACCAGTGATAGCGATGCGTTCGGAGGCACAGATACGCAGTATTTT.

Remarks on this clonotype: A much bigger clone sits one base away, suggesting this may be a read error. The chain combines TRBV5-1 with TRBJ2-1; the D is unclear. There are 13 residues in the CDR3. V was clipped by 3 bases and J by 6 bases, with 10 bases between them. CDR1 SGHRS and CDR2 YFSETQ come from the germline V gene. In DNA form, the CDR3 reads TGCGCCAGCAGCTCGCGTGTGGGCAATGAGCAGTTCTTC. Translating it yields CASSSRVGNEQFF.

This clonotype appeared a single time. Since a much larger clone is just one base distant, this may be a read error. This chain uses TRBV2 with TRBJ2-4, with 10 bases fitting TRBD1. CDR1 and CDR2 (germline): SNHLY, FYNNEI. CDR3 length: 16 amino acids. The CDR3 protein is CARSDTGQGSKNIQYF. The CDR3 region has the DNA TGTGCCAGGAGTGACACGGGACAGGGGAGCAAAAACATTCAGTACTTC.

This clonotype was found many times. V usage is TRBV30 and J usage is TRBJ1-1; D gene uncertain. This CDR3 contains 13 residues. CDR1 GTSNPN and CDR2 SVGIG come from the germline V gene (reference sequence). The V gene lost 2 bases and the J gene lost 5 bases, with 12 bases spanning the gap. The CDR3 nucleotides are TGTGCCTGGAGTTTCCACTCGGGGACTGAAGCTTTCTTT. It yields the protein CAWSFHSGTEAFF.

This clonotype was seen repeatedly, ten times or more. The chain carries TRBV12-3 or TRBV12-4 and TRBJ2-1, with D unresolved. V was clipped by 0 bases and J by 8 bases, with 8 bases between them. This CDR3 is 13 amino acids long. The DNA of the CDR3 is TGTGCCAGCAGTTTAGCTTCTGGCTATGAGCAGTTCTTC. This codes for CASSLASGYEQFF.